This T cell receptor (beta chain) was identified in a study of breast tumors, draining lymph nodes, adjacent tissues. TCRdb re-called the multiplex PCR reads with MiXCR, one entry per CDR3 protein. The sample yields about 94,000 distinct CDR3 sequences, roughly 28% seen once. The study, taken as a whole, reports: Tumor TCR diversity was below lymph nodes but above nontumor tissue. The lymph node origin of tumor T cells was framed as consistent with a hypothesis, not demonstrated. Compared with basal-like, luminal-like tumors shared significantly more repertoire with nontumor tissue. Findings are consistent with lymph node origin and intratumoral expansion of most tumor T cells.

Trimming took 3 bases from V and 2 from J, leaving 16 bases between them. The germline gives CDR1 DFQATT, CDR2 SNEGSKA (reference sequence). This CDR3 is 15 amino acids long. The lymph nodes were axillary draining lymph nodes from breast cancer patients. With respect to this clonotype: Antigen specificity is unknown.

This chain links TRBV20-1 with TRBJ1-2; maybe TRBD1 (5 bases). The TCR sequence derives from a female donor with breast cancer. Some clones in this sample may be carry-over from other donors' samples. Material for sequencing was axillary lymph node tissue. CDR3 protein: CSARVNRGTNYGYTF. Written as DNA, the CDR3 is TGCAGTGCTAGGGTGAACCGGGGGACCAACTATGGCTACACCTTC.